The 27 T cell receptor beta chains below were found in one sample sequenced in a study of blood T cells in healthy people across ages. A second PCR of roughly 7 to 11 cycles used a sample-barcoded 5' primer and a J-beta primer mix. TCRdb used MiXCR to reprocess the 5' RACE reads, holding one entry per CDR3 protein. This sample has about 1.6 million distinct CDR3 sequences; 30% to 35% occur once, and the top ten carry roughly 12%. What was sequenced was blood. These receptors all come from a woman between 25 and 40 years old in good health.

This chain connects TRBV6-1 to TRBJ2-4; 9 positions agree with TRBD2. The end of the DNA fits TRBJ2-7 better, so the J call may be wrong. Germline V gene sequence: CDR1 MNHNS, CDR2 SASEGT. The CDR3 has 15 amino acids. CDR3 loop: CASSGWASGINEQYF. CDR3 nucleotide sequence: TGTGCCAGCAGTGGGTGGGCTAGCGGGATCAACGAGCAGTACTTC.

The chain combines TRBV13 with TRBJ2-7; D gene unclear. V lost 5 bases to trimming and J lost 2 bases, with 13 bases between them. The CDR3 has 14 residues. In germline, CDR1 is PRHDT, CDR2 FYEKMQ (reference sequence). The CDR3 loop reads CASSTYSNPYEQYF. The CDR3 DNA sequence: TGTGCCAGCAGCACTTACAGTAATCCCTACGAGCAGTACTTC. Full variable domain (remainder filled in from reference TRBV13 and TRBJ2-7): AAGVIQSPRHLIKEKRETATLKCYPIPRHDTVYWYQQGPGQDPQFLISFYEKMQSDKGSIPDRFSAQQFSDYHSELNMSSLELGDSALYFCASSTYSNPYEQYFGPGTRLTVT.

The table lists this clonotype with many counts. The DNA for the CDR3 is TGTGCCATCAGTGATGGGTCGTTTCTGGTGTACGGGGAGACAGATACGCAGTATTTT. As protein: CAISDGSFLVYGETDTQYF. This chain joins TRBV10-3 and TRBJ2-3; D is possibly TRBD2 (5 bases). The CDR3 consists of 19 residues. Germline lookup yields CDR1 ENHRY and CDR2 SYGVKD. V dropped 3 bases and J dropped 3 bases, with 25 bases sitting between them.

The chain has TRBV28 and TRBJ2-5; D unresolved. The end of the DNA is better explained by TRBJ2-7, so the J call may be wrong. This CDR3 is 12 amino acids long. The germline gives CDR1 MDHEN, CDR2 SYDVKM. The CDR3 is CASGVLDGEQYF. CDR3 coding DNA: TGTGCCAGCGGGGTACTGGACGGCGAGCAGTACTTC.

This clonotype was recorded many times. This chain connects TRBV28 to TRBJ2-7; a possible D gene is TRBD1 (5 bases). The germline CDR1 and CDR2 sequences are MDHEN and SYDVKM. This CDR3 contains 13 residues. V lost 9 bases and J 4 bases, leaving 16 bases between the germline ends. The CDR3, as DNA: TGTGCCAGTCAGGGAACACCGACTTACGAGCAGTACTTC. It translates to CASQGTPTYEQYF.

The V and J genes are TRBV7-8 and TRBJ2-5; D perhaps matches TRBD2 (5 bases). This CDR3 is built from 15 residues. Trimming left V 5 bases short and J 5 bases short, with 18 bases between. CDR1 and CDR2 from the germline V gene are SGHVS and FQNEAQ. The CDR3 here is CASSPRSSRGETQYF. CDR3 bases: TGTGCCAGCAGCCCTCGATCTTCGAGAGGGGAGACCCAGTACTTC.

The chain carries TRBV20-1 and TRBJ2-2; D gene uncertain. Germline V gives CDR1 DFQATT, CDR2 SNEGSKA (reference sequence). V lost 3 bases and J 5 bases, leaving 10 bases between the germline ends. CDR3 size: 13 residues. CDR3 sequence: CSASGDTTGELFF. The CDR3 coding sequence is TGCAGTGCTAGTGGCGATACAACCGGGGAGCTGTTTTTT.

This clonotype came up many times. The chain joins TRBV29-1 to TRBJ2-7; D possibly matches TRBD1 or TRBD2 (5 bases each). From germline, CDR1 is SQVTM and CDR2 ANQGSEA. The CDR3 contains 13 residues. The CDR3 region has the DNA TGCGGATGGAAGACCGGGGCCGCCCACGAGCAGTACTTC. This codes for CGWKTGAAHEQYF.

This rearrangement joins TRBV27 to TRBJ1-5; maybe TRBD1 (6 bases). Trimming took off 5 bases at V and 9 bases at J, with 26 bases between the two ends. This CDR3 comprises 17 residues. Germline V CDR1 and CDR2: MNHEY, SMNVEV (reference sequence). The CDR3 DNA reads TGTGCCAGCAGTCCCATCACGACAGGTGCCGTCTTGATGCCCCAGCATTTT. Protein sequence: CASSPITTGAVLMPQHF.

This clonotype was seen a few times. The rearrangement uses TRBV5-1 and TRBJ1-1, with 7 bases aligning to TRBD1. CDR1 and CDR2 (germline): SGHRS, YFSETQ. V trimming: 0 bases; J trimming: 2 bases; junction bases outside the gene matches: 10. CDR3 length: 17 residues. The chain's CDR3 is CASSLDRGLPANTEAFF. CDR3 coding DNA: TGCGCCAGCAGCTTGGACAGGGGACTTCCCGCTAACACTGAAGCTTTCTTT.

There are a few counts of this clonotype. The V call is TRBV27, the J call TRBJ2-7; 7 bases are a match to TRBD2. The J segment lost 5 bases and the V segment lost 5 bases, leaving 15 bases of the junction unmatched. CDR1 is MNHEY, CDR2 SMNVEV, per germline (reference sequence). This CDR3 has 16 amino acids. In DNA form, the CDR3 reads TGTGCCAGCAGTCCTACGACTAGCACCTTTTCCCACGAGCAGTACTTC. Translation: CASSPTTSTFSHEQYF.

Details on this clonotype: A read error may produce the germline difference seen at one junction end. CDR3 protein: CASSPPTGQSYEQYF. The CDR3 nucleotides are TGTGCCAGCTCTCCACCGACAGGGCAGTCCTACGAGCAGTACTTC. The chain carries TRBV18 and TRBJ2-7; 7 bases agree with TRBD1. The CDR3 extends over 15 amino acids. Germline V gene data show CDR1 as KGHSH and CDR2 as LQKENI.

The sample holds one count of this clonotype. V and J are TRBV7-7 and TRBJ2-2, with 14 bases identical to TRBD2. The CDR3 has 19 amino acids. The trim removed 4 bases at V and 8 bases at J, leaving 15 bases unmatched. Germline values: CDR1 SSHAT, CDR2 FNYEAQ (reference sequence). In DNA form, the CDR3 reads TGTGCCAGCAGCTCGGGGACTAGCGGGAGACGGCTTTCGGCGGGGGAGCTGTTTTTT. Residues: CASSSGTSGRRLSAGELFF.

This clonotype came up a few times. The gene calls are TRBV3-1 and TRBJ2-1, with 13 bases identical to TRBD2. There are 17 residues in the CDR3. V shed 2 bases, J shed 9 bases, and the junction held 10 bases outside the gene matches. Germline V lookup: CDR1 LGHDT, CDR2 YNNKEL (reference sequence). CDR3 sequence reads: CASSQKGTSGTWAEQFF. The DNA for the CDR3 is TGTGCCAGCAGCCAAAAAGGGACTAGCGGGACCTGGGCTGAGCAGTTCTTC.

This chain joins TRBV5-1 and TRBJ2-1; D unresolved. Deletions cut 4 bases from V and 3 bases from J, with 20 bases between. The CDR3 sequence is 17 residues long. Germline loops: CDR1 SGHRS, CDR2 YFSETQ. The CDR3 DNA sequence: TGCGCCAGCAGCCAACCTCCATCTGCAGTTAGCTACAATGAGCAGTTCTTC. Translation: CASSQPPSAVSYNEQFF.

The chain carries TRBV7-9 and TRBJ2-7; D not certain. Germline lookup yields CDR1 SEHNR and CDR2 FQNEAQ (reference sequence). V dropped 11 bases and J dropped 1 base, with 9 bases sitting between them. This CDR3 has 11 residues. CDR3 sequence: CAHSRSYEQYF. CDR3 bases: TGTGCCCACAGCCGTTCCTACGAGCAGTACTTC.

This clonotype was recorded a few times. In DNA form, the CDR3 reads TGTGCCAGCACAACAGGGGGGATGAACACTGAAGCTTTCTTT. It is translated as CASTTGGMNTEAFF. J is TRBJ1-1 and V is TRBV2, with 8 bases aligning to TRBD1. In germline, CDR1 is SNHLY, CDR2 FYNNEI. The trim removed 7 bases at V and 0 bases at J, leaving 4 bases unmatched. The CDR3 sequence is 14 residues long.

A few counts support this clonotype. V and J are TRBV11-3 and TRBJ2-1; D not certain. This CDR3 region has 12 residues. V lost 0 bases, J lost 9 bases, and 6 bases lay in between. Per germline, CDR1 SGHNT and CDR2 YENEEA. This chain's CDR3 is CASSLDGFEQFF. CDR3 sequence (DNA): TGTGCCAGCAGCTTAGACGGGTTTGAGCAGTTCTTC.

This clonotype was observed a handful of times. At one end, the junction sequence differs from germline, possibly due to a read error. The rearrangement joins TRBV10-3 to TRBJ2-1; D uncertain. Germline CDR1 and CDR2: ENHRY and SYGVKD. This CDR3 comprises 14 residues. Written as DNA, the CDR3 is TGTGCCATCGGTGAGACTGGTCAAAACAATGAGCAGTTCTTC. It encodes CAIGETGQNNEQFF.

The gene calls are TRBV5-1 and TRBJ2-6; D is tentatively TRBD1 or TRBD2 (8 bases each). V shed 4 bases and J shed 2 bases, with 16 bases lying between them. CDR1 and CDR2 from the germline V gene are SGHRS and YFSETQ. The CDR3 length is 17 residues. The CDR3 sequence: CASSPGQGLAGANVLTF. CDR3 in DNA: TGCGCCAGCAGCCCAGGACAGGGACTAGCTGGGGCCAACGTCCTGACTTTC.

The genes are TRBV20-1 and TRBJ2-7, with a tentative D call TRBD1 (6 bases). The germline V gene encodes CDR1 DFQATT and CDR2 SNEGSKA (reference sequence). This CDR3 comprises 15 residues. Trimming took 5 bases from V and 0 from J, leaving 17 bases between them. The CDR3 nucleotides read TGCAGTGCTCCGGGCCGCAAGGACAGCTCCTACGAGCAGTACTTC. Residues: CSAPGRKDSSYEQYF.

This clonotype was counted only a few times. The J gene is TRBJ1-2, the V gene TRBV5-5, with TRBD1 identical over 10 bases. The V gene end was trimmed by 2 bases and the J gene end by 6 bases; junction bases not matched to a gene: 4. The CDR3 runs 14 residues. Germline CDR1 and CDR2: SGHKS and YYEKEE (reference sequence). CDR3 bases: TGTGCCAGCAGCTTAACCGGGACAGGGGATGGCTACACCTTC. This translates into CASSLTGTGDGYTF.

The chain carries TRBV7-8 and TRBJ2-7; 8 nucleotides line up with TRBD2. CDR3 length: 16 residues. Germline-derived CDR1 and CDR2 are SGHVS and FQNEAQ. V lost 5 bases and J lost 0; bases outside the gene matches: 9. CDR3 residues: CASSPRGSGTSYEQYF. CDR3 sequence (DNA): TGTGCCAGCAGCCCCCGCGGTAGCGGGACCTCCTACGAGCAGTACTTC.

In nucleotides, the CDR3 is TGTGCCAGCTCACAGTCCGGGACAGGGTCCCACGAGCAGTACTTC. Its protein is CASSQSGTGSHEQYF. J is TRBJ2-5 and V is TRBV18; 9 bases are a match to TRBD1. The DNA end lines up better with TRBJ2-7; the J call may be wrong. Germline loops: CDR1 KGHSH, CDR2 LQKENI. This CDR3 spans 15 amino acids.

This clonotype appeared once. This chain connects TRBV20-1 to TRBJ1-2; D unclear. CDR1 and CDR2 from the germline V gene are DFQATT and SNEGSKA (reference sequence). Between the trimmed V and J ends, which lost 5 bases and 4 bases, there was a span of 14 bases. This CDR3 is 13 amino acids long. The DNA for the CDR3 is TGCAGTGCTCCCACAAGGCGTAGCTATGGCTACACCTTC. It encodes CSAPTRRSYGYTF.

In its sample, this clonotype was seen a few times. The chain recombines TRBV5-1 with TRBJ2-7; D is undetermined. Trimming took off 0 bases at V and 6 bases at J, with 13 bases between the two ends. Germline V CDR1 and CDR2: SGHRS, YFSETQ. CDR3 length: 14 residues. The CDR3 DNA sequence: TGCGCCAGCAGCTTGGATAGGACCCGGTTCGAGCAGTACTTC. This codes for CASSLDRTRFEQYF.

The gene calls are TRBV29-1 and TRBJ2-3, with 10 bases matching TRBD2. CDR3 length: 18 amino acids. Germline-derived CDR1 and CDR2 are SQVTM and ANQGSEA. Unmatched junction bases numbered 17, after V lost 4 bases and J lost 4 bases. The DNA for the CDR3 is TGCAGCGTTGGTATAAGGACCCTAGCGGGGGCCCCACCAGATACGCAGTATTTT. Translated: CSVGIRTLAGAPPDTQYF.